This TCR beta chain was observed in a study of spatial heterogeneity in lung cancer. This clonotype was counted only a few times. TCRdb processed the 5' RACE reads anew with MiXCR; each CDR3 protein has one entry. The sample has about 100,000 distinct CDR3 sequences, roughly 21% seen once. The time point denotes: blood at routine non-recurrence follow-up after resection. Germline V gene data show CDR1 as SGDLS and CDR2 as YYNGEE. The V and J ends lost 3 bases and 4 bases, in that order; junction bases with no gene match: 2. The CDR3 loop spans 15 amino acids. The chain has TRBV9 and TRBJ2-1; 12 bases fit TRBD2. Source: PBMCs, taken at follow-up. The sequence derives from a male donor with early-stage non-small cell lung cancer. CDR3 loop: CASSAGLAGYNEQFF. CDR3 DNA sequence: TGTGCCAGCAGCGCCGGACTAGCGGGGTACAATGAGCAGTTCTTC.